This T cell receptor beta chain was recovered during a study of blood T cells in healthy people across ages. This clonotype was counted many times. Combining a sample-barcoded 5' primer with a J-beta primer mix, a second PCR ran for 7 to 11 cycles. TCRdb ran MiXCR on the 5' RACE reads and lists one entry per CDR3 protein. The sample includes about 580,000 distinct CDR3 sequences, 45% to 55% of them seen just once. The specimen sequenced was blood. This clonotype was sampled from a man older than 75 in good health.

Written as DNA, the CDR3 is TGCGCCAGCAGCTCCCCTGACAGGGGCGACAACAATGAGCAGTTCTTC. Its protein is CASSSPDRGDNNEQFF. The chain carries TRBV5-1 and TRBJ2-1; 8 bases map to TRBD1. With V trimmed by 3 bases and J by 5 bases, 10 bases remained unmatched. This CDR3 has 16 residues. Germline V gene lookup returns CDR1 SGHRS and CDR2 YFSETQ.